This entry describes one T cell receptor beta chain. The antigen remains undetermined. The sample is drawn from a study of PD-1 blockade in classical Hodgkin lymphoma. At the level of the study: Nivolumab dosed at 3 mg/kg went to patients intravenously every 2 weeks.

TCRdb's copy holds only in-frame clones and misses some; the assay was immunoSEQ multiplex PCR. The sample contains around 25,000 clones, around 86% of which appear only once. Regarding time point: cycle 4 day 1 (C4D1), after five to seven weeks of nivolumab. Relapse was seen in all patients after autologous stem cell transplantation, and brentuximab vedotin exposure was variable. Magnetic negative selection of thawed PBMCs was the method by which CD4+ T cells were purified. Findings of the study overall: Before treatment, TCR diversity in newly diagnosed patients was reportedly lower than in healthy donors. Exclusion applied to patients who initiated nivolumab less than 1 year following ASCT. The study found that TCR diversity rose significantly by C4D1 in CD4+ but not CD8+ cells.

V dropped 4 bases and J dropped 2 bases, with 18 bases sitting between them. From germline, CDR1 is SEHNR and CDR2 FQNEAQ (reference sequence). This CDR3 contains 17 residues. Sequenced material: CD4+ T cells from blood, taken before the fourth cycle of nivolumab. The clonotype comes from a human donor with classical Hodgkin lymphoma. The chain combines TRBV7-9 with TRBJ2-1; D not resolved. CDR3: CASSSTPYRSTYNEQFF. CDR3 nucleotide sequence: TGTGCCAGCAGCTCCACCCCCTACAGATCTACCTACAATGAGCAGTTCTTC.